The sample holds many counts of the clone carrying this T cell receptor beta chain. There were no patients who had received any treatment before thyroid surgery. This specimen comes from a study of metastatic and nonmetastatic thyroid tumors. Through MiXCR, TCRdb re-clonotyped the PCR reads. Altogether approximately 30,000 clones are present, about 32% being singletons, with the ten largest covering about 31%. The V end lost 3 bases, the J end lost 1 base, and 10 bases lay between the germline ends. This CDR3 spans 14 amino acids. Germline values: CDR1 MNHNS, CDR2 SASEGT. The specimen sequenced was blood. The TCR was taken from a female donor with papillary thyroid cancer or a benign thyroid nodule (not recorded which). Some clones in this sample may be carry-over from other donors' samples. The V gene is TRBV6-1, the J gene TRBJ2-7; D is ambiguous. CDR3 DNA: TGTGCCAGCAGTGATTACGCGGATTCCTACGAGCAGTACTTC. It specifies CASSDYADSYEQYF.